This T cell receptor beta chain was sequenced in a study of blood T cells in healthy people across ages. About the research overall: Template switching picked up about one barcoded beta molecule for each two T cells.

Findings and limits, study-wide: Whereas aged donors had fewer naive CD4+ cells, long-lived donors had more of them and higher diversity.

CDR3 length equals 14 residues. Germline CDR1 SGDLS, CDR2 YYNGEE. Deletions cut 6 bases from V and 6 bases from J, with 15 bases between. A note on this clonotype: The antigen is not known.

PBMCs, at least 6.5 million per sample, were isolated. It was with a sample-barcoded 5' primer and a J-beta primer mix that a second PCR of about 6 to 12 cycles was run. Each CDR3 protein is one row after TCRdb ran MiXCR on the 5' RACE reads. The sample yields about a million distinct CDR3 sequences, 45% to 60% seen once. The chain combines TRBV9 with TRBJ2-2; D gene unclear. The TCR was taken from a woman between 55 and 75 years old in good health. Sequenced material: blood. In DNA, the CDR3 is TGTGCCAGCAAAAAGGACCTCTCCTCCGGGGAGCTGTTTTTT. This translates into CASKKDLSSGELFF.